This TCR beta chain derives from a study of blood T cell repertoires in COVID-19. V lost 2 bases and J 0 bases, leaving 8 bases between the germline ends. The CDR3 is 15 amino acids. Germline loops: CDR1 LGHDT, CDR2 YNNKEL (reference sequence). Assay: immunoSEQ multiplex PCR; the TCRdb copy retains only in-frame clones and omits some. This sample has some 90,000 clones, with 75% to 90% found just once. This receptor was obtained from a man older than 75 with active or convalescent COVID-19. Sequenced sample: peripheral blood. The chain is built from TRBV3-1 (or the pseudogene TRBV3-2) and TRBJ2-1, with TRBD2 as a possible D gene (5 bases). CDR3 loop: CASSQQRSSYNEQFF. CDR3 nucleotide sequence: TGTGCCAGCAGCCAACAGCGGAGCTCCTACAATGAGCAGTTCTTC.